This TCR beta chain was found in a study of blood T cells in healthy people across ages. Per-sample PBMC isolation yielded at least 6 million cells. Alongside a J-beta primer mix, a sample-barcoded 5' primer served in a second PCR lasting roughly 6 to 12 cycles. TCRdb re-called the 5' RACE reads through MiXCR, storing one row per CDR3 protein. The sample contains about 570,000 distinct CDR3 sequences, roughly 28% of which appear only once. Germline CDR1 reads KGHSH; CDR2 reads LQKENI. V lost 2 bases and J 5 bases, leaving 12 bases between the germline ends. The CDR3 covers 14 residues. The chain is built from TRBV18 and TRBJ2-5, with a tentative D call TRBD2 (5 bases). The receptor's source is a woman in her 70s in good health. The sample consisted of blood. The CDR3 loop reads CASSPETGLETQYF. The CDR3 nucleotides are TGTGCCAGCTCACCAGAAACGGGGTTGGAGACCCAGTACTTC.